A selection of T cell receptor beta chains follows, all from one sample in a study of shared clonotypes between healthy human individuals. Repertoires were generated with immunoSEQ multiplex PCR, while TCRdb's copy carries only in-frame clones and drops some. The top ten clones hold over 1.5% of a sample with about 2.1 million clones, about 93% of them seen once. Sequencing used naive CD8+ T cells from PBMCs. The origin of the receptors is a man aged 18 to 29 in good health. Some clones in this sample may be carry-over from other donors' samples. Both conserved end residues are trimmed from each CDR3. Clone size appears in some rows only: once, few, many, or a class for an expanded clone.

size	length	V	J	CDR3
-	13	TRBV4-2	TRBJ2-7	ASSQGVSGGYEQY
-	12	TRBV7-9	TRBJ2-7	ASSLGDTLGEQY
-	18	TRBV27	TRBJ2-7	ASSPAGTGIVWGSGYEQY
once	16	TRBV11-2	TRBJ1-2	ASSPRDRAPTLNYGYT
-	15	TRBV18	TRBJ2-3	ASSPRVPTPGTDTQY
-	12	TRBV11-2	TRBJ2-7	ASSSRDESYEQY
-	12	TRBV2	TRBJ2-7	ASSDRGRDLEQY
-	12	TRBV7-9	TRBJ2-5	ASSPEGPMWTQY
once	12	TRBV5-1	TRBJ2-5	ASSLGKGLETQY
-	12	TRBV27	TRBJ2-1	ASSLYASNNEQF
-	13	TRBV4-1	TRBJ2-5	ASSPQGLVRETQY
-	16	TRBV4-3	TRBJ2-2	ASSQGGLAGLGTGELF
-	12	TRBV27	TRBJ1-1	ASSLVMGTTEAF
-	14	TRBV6-1	TRBJ2-7	ASSESRASGNYEQY
-	14	TRBV30	TRBJ2-7	AWSKPSSGVSYEQY
-	15	TRBV7-6	TRBJ2-1	ASSLAASGRLGNEQF
-	13	TRBV19	TRBJ2-2	ASTPGRKVAGELF
-	14	TRBV9	TRBJ2-5	ASSVGGQGMGETQY
-	14	TRBV27	TRBJ2-1	ASRQSTSGRRAEQF
-	12	TRBV15	TRBJ2-7	ATSVFAAAYEQY
-	15	TRBV5-4	TRBJ2-5	ASSLGGQGAKRETQY
once	11	TRBV11-2	TRBJ2-3	ASSSTGPNTQY
once	14	TRBV7-3	TRBJ2-7	ASSPYPRGRFDEQY
-	13	TRBV6-5	TRBJ2-7	ASSYLSTTGPEQY
few	12	TRBV27	TRBJ1-5	ASSLQGYNQPQH
-	11	TRBV28	TRBJ2-7	ASSLSLGREQY
-	14	TRBV2	TRBJ2-1	ARTRKGLSSYNEQF
-	12	TRBV13	TRBJ2-1	ASSPGRRGNEQF
-	10	TRBV2	TRBJ2-7	ASTPRAYEQY
-	16	TRBV11-2	TRBJ2-4	ASSLDRETGTSKNIQY
-	11	TRBV28	TRBJ1-2	ASSLTVNYGYT
-	14	TRBV9	TRBJ2-1	ASSTWTSGIHNEQF
once	14	TRBV10-2	TRBJ1-2	ASSSRGGAQNYGYT
-	15	TRBV7-2	TRBJ2-5	ASSNRTGGDRQETQY
-	13	TRBV6-5	TRBJ2-3	ASSAGQGGTDTQY
-	15	TRBV15	TRBJ2-3	ATSRDLGRGGPDTQY
-	12	TRBV28	TRBJ1-6	ASSYGTDNSPLH
-	15	TRBV4-1	TRBJ2-3	ASSQDTTGLGTDTQY
-	13	TRBV6-5	TRBJ2-7	ASSPSGGWSYEQY
-	13	TRBV2	TRBJ2-7	ASSEGGSDHYEQY